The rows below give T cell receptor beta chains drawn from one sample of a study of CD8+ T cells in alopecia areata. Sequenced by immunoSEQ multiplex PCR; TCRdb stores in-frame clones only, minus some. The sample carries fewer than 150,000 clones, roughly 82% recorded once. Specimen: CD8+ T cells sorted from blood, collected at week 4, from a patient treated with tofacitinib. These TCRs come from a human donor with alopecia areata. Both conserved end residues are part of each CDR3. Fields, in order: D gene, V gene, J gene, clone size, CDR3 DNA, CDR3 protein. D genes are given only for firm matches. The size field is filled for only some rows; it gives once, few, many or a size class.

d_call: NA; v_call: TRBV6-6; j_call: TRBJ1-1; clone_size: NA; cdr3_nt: TGTGCCAGCAGTTACTCACGGGGGCAGGGGTACACTGAAGCTTTCTTT; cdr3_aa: CASSYSRGQGYTEAFF
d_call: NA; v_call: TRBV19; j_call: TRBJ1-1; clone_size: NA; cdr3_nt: TGTGCCAGTAGTATGCGGTTTGAAGCTTTCTTT; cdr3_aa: CASSMRFEAFF
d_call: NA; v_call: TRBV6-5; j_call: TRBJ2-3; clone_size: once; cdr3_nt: TGTGCCAGCAGTTACTCGCCGAACTTCGGAGATACGCAGTATTTT; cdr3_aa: CASSYSPNFGDTQYF
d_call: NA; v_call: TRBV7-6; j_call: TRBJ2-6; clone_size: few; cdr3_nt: TGTGCCAGCAGCTTAGAAGTCAGCTTCTCTGGGGCCAACGTCCTGACTTTC; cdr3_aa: CASSLEVSFSGANVLTF
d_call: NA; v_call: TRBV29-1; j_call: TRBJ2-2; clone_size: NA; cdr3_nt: TGCAGCGTTGTTTTGGGACGGAACACCGGGGAGCTGTTTTTT; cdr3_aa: CSVVLGRNTGELFF
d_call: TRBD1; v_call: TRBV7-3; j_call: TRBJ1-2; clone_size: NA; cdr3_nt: TGTGCCAGCAGCTTAGGGACAGGGAATGGCTACACCTTC; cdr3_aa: CASSLGTGNGYTF
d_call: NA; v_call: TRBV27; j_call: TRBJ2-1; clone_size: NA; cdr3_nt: TGTGCCAGCAGTTTATTGGCTAGCTCCTACAATGAGCAGTTCTTC; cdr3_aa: CASSLLASSYNEQFF
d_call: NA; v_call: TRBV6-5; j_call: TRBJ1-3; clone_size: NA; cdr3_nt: TGTGCCAGCAGTTACTCCTCGATCCTCTCTGGAAACACCATATATTTT; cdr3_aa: CASSYSSILSGNTIYF
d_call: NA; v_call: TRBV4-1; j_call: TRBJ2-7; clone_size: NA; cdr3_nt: TGCGCCAGCAGCGGGGGGGCGGGGATCGCCTACGAGCAGTACTTC; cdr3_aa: CASSGGAGIAYEQYF
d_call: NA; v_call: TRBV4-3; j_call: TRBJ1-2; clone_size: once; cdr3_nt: TGCGCCAGCAGCCCCGGGTTGAACTATGGCTACACCTTC; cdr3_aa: CASSPGLNYGYTF
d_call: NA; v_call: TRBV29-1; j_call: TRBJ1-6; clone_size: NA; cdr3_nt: TGCAGCGTAGGGAGTCCCACTCGCCTTAATTCACCCCTCCACTTT; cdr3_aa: CSVGSPTRLNSPLHF
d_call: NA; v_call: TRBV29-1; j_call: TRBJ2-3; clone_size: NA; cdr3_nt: TGCAGCGTTGTTGACTCAGATACGCAGTATTTT; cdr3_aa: CSVVDSDTQYF
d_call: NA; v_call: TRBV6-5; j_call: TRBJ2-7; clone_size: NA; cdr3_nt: TGTGCCAGCAGTTACTCGAATGAGCAGGGGCGCTTCGAGCAGTACTTC; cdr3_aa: CASSYSNEQGRFEQYF
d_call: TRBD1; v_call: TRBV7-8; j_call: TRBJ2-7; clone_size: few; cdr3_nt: TGTGCCAGCAGCCTCGGACAGGGGGGCTCCTACGAGCAGTACTTC; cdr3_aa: CASSLGQGGSYEQYF
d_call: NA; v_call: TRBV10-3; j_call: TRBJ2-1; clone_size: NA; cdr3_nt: TGTGCCATCAGTGGTTCGGGGGTCACAAGAGATGAGCAGTTCTTC; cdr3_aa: CAISGSGVTRDEQFF
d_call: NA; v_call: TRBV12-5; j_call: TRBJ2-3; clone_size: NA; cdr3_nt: TGTGCTAGTGGTTTGGAAAGCACAGATACGCAGTATTTT; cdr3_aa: CASGLESTDTQYF
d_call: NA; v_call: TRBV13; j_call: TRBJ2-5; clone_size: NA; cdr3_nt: TGTGCCAGCAGCTTAGCGCAGGGTGCAGAGACCCAGTACTTC; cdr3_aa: CASSLAQGAETQYF
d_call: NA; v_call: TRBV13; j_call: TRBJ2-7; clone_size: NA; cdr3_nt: TGTGCCAGCAGCTTAGAATCTACGGGGGTAACATGGCAGTACTTC; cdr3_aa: CASSLESTGVTWQYF
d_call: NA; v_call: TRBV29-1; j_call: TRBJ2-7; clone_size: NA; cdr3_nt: TGCAGCGTTGTGGGTACCTACGAGCAGTACTTC; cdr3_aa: CSVVGTYEQYF
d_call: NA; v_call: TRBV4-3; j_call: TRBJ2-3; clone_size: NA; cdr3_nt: TGCGCCAGCAGCCAAGATCGGACACCGGACACAGATACGCAGTATTTT; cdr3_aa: CASSQDRTPDTDTQYF
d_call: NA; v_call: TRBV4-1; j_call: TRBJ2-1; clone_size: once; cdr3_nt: TGCGCCAGCAGTCCGGACTTCTCCTACAATGAGCAGTTCTTC; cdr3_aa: CASSPDFSYNEQFF
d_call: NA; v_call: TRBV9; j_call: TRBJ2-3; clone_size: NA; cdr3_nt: TGTGCCAGCAGCCTCAGGACTTCCACAGATACGCAGTATTTT; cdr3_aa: CASSLRTSTDTQYF
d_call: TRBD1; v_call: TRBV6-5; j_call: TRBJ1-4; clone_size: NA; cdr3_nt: TGTGCCAGCAGCACAGGGGGCGCGGAGGAAAAACTGTTTTTT; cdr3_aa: CASSTGGAEEKLFF
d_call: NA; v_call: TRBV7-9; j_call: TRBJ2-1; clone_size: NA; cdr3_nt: TGTGCCAGCAGCTTGGATCCAGCGGCGGGGTCAGCTCACCTCTTC; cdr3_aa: CASSLDPAAGSAHLF
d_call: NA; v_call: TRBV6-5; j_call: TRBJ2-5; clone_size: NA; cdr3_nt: TGTGCCAGCAACCCAGACAGGCGCCAAGAGACCCAGTACTTC; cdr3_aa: CASNPDRRQETQYF
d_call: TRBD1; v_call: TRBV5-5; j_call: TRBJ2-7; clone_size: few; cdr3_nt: TGTGCCAGCACAACGTTGGGACAGGGAATTTCTACCTACGAGCAGTACTTC; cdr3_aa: CASTTLGQGISTYEQYF
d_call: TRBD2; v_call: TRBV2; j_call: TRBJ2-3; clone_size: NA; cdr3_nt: TGTGCCAGCAACCCACTAGCGGGGGGGCTTGGCACAGATACGCAGTATTTT; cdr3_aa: CASNPLAGGLGTDTQYF
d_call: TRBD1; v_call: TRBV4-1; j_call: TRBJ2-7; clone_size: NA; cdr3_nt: TGCGCCAGCAGCCAGGACAGGGCTTCTGACGAGCAGTACTTC; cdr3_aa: CASSQDRASDEQYF
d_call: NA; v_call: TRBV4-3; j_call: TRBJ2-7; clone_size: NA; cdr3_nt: TGCGCCAGCAGCCAGGGGAGATCAATCCATTACGAGCAGTACTTC; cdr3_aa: CASSQGRSIHYEQYF
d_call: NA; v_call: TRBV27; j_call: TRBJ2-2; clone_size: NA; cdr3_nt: TGTGCCAGCGGGGGGACCGGGGAGCTGTTTTTT; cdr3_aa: CASGGTGELFF
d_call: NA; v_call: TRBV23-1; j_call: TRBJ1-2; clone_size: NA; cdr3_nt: TGCGCCAGCAGTCAGTGGGATGACTATGGCTACACCTTC; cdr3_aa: CASSQWDDYGYTF
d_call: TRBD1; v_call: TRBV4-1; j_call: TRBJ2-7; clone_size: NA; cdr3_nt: TGCGCCAGCAGCCAAGAATGGGCAGGGGGCAGTTACGAGCAGTACTTC; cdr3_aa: CASSQEWAGGSYEQYF
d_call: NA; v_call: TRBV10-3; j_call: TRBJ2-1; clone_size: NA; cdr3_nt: TGTGCCATCAGTGAGTCGGGGGAATCCTACAATGAGCAGTTCTTC; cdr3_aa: CAISESGESYNEQFF
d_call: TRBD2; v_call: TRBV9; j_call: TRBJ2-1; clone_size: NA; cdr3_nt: TGTGCCAGCAGCCTTAGCGGGGTCTCCTACAATGAGCAGTTCTTC; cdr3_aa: CASSLSGVSYNEQFF
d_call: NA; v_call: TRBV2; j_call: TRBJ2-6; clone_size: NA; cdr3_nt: TGTGCCAGCAACCTTGGCCTCTCTGGGGCCAACGTCCTGACTTTC; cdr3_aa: CASNLGLSGANVLTF
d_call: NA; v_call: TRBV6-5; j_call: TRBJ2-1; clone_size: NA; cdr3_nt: TGTGCCAGCATGACCGACTCCTACAATGAGCAGTTCTTC; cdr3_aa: CASMTDSYNEQFF
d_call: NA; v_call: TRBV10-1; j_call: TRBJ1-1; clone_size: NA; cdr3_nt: TGCGCCAGCAGTGAGTCGATCGGCAAGGGGACTGAAGCTTTCTTT; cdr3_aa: CASSESIGKGTEAFF
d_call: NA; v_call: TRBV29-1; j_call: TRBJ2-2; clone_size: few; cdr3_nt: TGCAGCGGGCAACAGGGAACCGGGGAGCTGTTTTTT; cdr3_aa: CSGQQGTGELFF
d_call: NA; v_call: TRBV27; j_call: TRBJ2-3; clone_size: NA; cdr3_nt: TGTGCCAGCAGTTTATTCAGCACAGATACGCAGTATTTT; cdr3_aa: CASSLFSTDTQYF
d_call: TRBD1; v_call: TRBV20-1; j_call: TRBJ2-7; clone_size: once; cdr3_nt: TGCAGTGCAAGACAGGGCGACGAGCAGTACTTC; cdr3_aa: CSARQGDEQYF